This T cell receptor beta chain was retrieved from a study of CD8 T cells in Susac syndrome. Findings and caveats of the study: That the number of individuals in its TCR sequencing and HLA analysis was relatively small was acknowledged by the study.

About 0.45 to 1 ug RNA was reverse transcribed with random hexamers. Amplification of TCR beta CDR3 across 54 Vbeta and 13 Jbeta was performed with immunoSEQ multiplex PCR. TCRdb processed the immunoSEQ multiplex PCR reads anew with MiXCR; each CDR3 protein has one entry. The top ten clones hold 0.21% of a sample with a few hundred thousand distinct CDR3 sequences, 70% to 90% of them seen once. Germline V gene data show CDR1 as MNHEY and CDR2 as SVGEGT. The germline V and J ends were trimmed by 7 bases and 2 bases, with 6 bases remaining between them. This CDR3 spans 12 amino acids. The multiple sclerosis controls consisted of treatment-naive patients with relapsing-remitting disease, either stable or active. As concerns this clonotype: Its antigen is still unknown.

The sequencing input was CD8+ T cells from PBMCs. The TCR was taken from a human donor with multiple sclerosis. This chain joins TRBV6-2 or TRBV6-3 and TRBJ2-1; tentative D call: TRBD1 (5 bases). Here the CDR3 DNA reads TGTGCCAGCACACAGGCCTACAATGAGCAGTTCTTC. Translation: CASTQAYNEQFF.